The 18 T cell receptor beta chains listed next were all sequenced from one sample in a study of blood T cell repertoires in COVID-19. Repertoires were generated with immunoSEQ multiplex PCR, while TCRdb's copy carries only in-frame clones and drops some. In the table there are over 95,000 clones, approximately 85% of which are singletons. Specimen: peripheral blood. The receptors stem from a woman in her fifties or sixties with COVID-19, enrolled during active disease.

This clone was observed once. The J gene is TRBJ2-3, the V gene TRBV7-9, with 9 bases matching TRBD1. The CDR3 has 16 residues. The germline CDR1 and CDR2 sequences are SEHNR and FQNEAQ (reference sequence). With 1 base clipped from V and 2 bases from J, the junction kept 4 bases outside the gene matches. The CDR3 protein is CASSLGDRALTDTQYF. CDR3 nucleotide sequence: TGTGCCAGCAGCTTAGGGGACAGGGCCCTCACAGATACGCAGTATTTT.

This rearrangement joins TRBV2 to TRBJ2-6; perhaps TRBD2 as D (5 bases). CDR3 length equals 15 residues. Trimming took 3 bases from V and 3 from J, leaving 9 bases between them. Germline V gives CDR1 SNHLY, CDR2 FYNNEI. The CDR3 here is CASSESGNGANVLTF. CDR3 nucleotide sequence: TGTGCCAGCAGTGAGTCGGGAAATGGGGCCAACGTCCTGACTTTC.

The rearrangement links TRBV30 to TRBJ1-3, with D possibly TRBD1 on 5 matching bases. CDR3 length equals 14 residues. V was shortened by 1 base and J by 4 bases, with 11 bases between the two germline ends. Germline V gives CDR1 GTSNPN, CDR2 SVGIG (reference sequence). CDR3 nucleotide sequence: TGTGCCTGGAGTGAAGACAGCTACGGAAACACCATATATTTT. Its protein product is CAWSEDSYGNTIYF.

This clone was observed once. V and J are TRBV19 and TRBJ1-5; maybe TRBD1 (6 bases). V lost 2 bases and J 2 bases, leaving 16 bases between the germline ends. Germline CDR1 and CDR2: LNHDA and SQIVND (reference sequence). The CDR3 consists of 17 residues. This CDR3 reads CASSIRQANLGNQPQHF. The CDR3 DNA follows: TGTGCCAGTAGTATACGACAGGCGAACCTGGGCAATCAGCCCCAGCATTTT.

The chain joins TRBV7-9 to TRBJ1-5, with D perhaps TRBD1 (5 bases). This CDR3 is built from 16 residues. The ends were cut back, 1 base at V and 0 bases at J, with 10 bases in the middle. The germline CDR1 and CDR2 sequences are SEHNR and FQNEAQ (reference sequence). The CDR3 region has the DNA TGTGCCAGCAGCTTAGGGGGCGAATATAGCAATCAGCCCCAGCATTTT. As protein: CASSLGGEYSNQPQHF. Full variable domain (remainder filled in from reference TRBV7-9 and TRBJ1-5): DTGVSQNPRHKITKRGQNVTFRCDPISEHNRLYWYRQTLGQGPEFLTYFQNEAQLEKSRLLSDRFSAERPKGSFSTLEIQRTEQGDSAMYLCASSLGGEYSNQPQHFGDGTRLSIL.

The CDR3 reads CSASLAGTSYEQYF. Written as DNA, the CDR3 is TGCAGTGCTAGTTTAGCGGGGACCTCCTACGAGCAGTACTTC. The chain combines TRBV20-1 with TRBJ2-7; 8 bases map to TRBD2. The germline V gene encodes CDR1 DFQATT and CDR2 SNEGSKA (reference sequence). The CDR3 covers 14 residues. The junction had 4 bases not matched to a gene; V was cut back by 3 bases and J by 0 bases.

This clone was seen a few times. The V gene is TRBV15, the J gene TRBJ1-1; 7 bases are shared with TRBD1. After removal of 0 bases from V and 7 bases from J, the junction contained 8 bases not matched to a gene. Looked up from germline, CDR1 is LNHNV and CDR2 is YYDKDF (reference sequence). CDR3 size: 15 residues. The DNA of the CDR3 is TGTGCCACCAGCAGAGATACAACAGGGGCAGGTGAAGCTTTCTTT. Its translation is CATSRDTTGAGEAFF.

The rearrangement joins TRBV10-1 to TRBJ2-2; the D gene is possibly TRBD2 (7 bases). The ends were cut back, 6 bases at V and 4 bases at J, with 12 bases in the middle. The CDR3 has 14 residues. The germline CDR1 and CDR2 sequences are WNHNN and SYGVQD (reference sequence). The CDR3 DNA sequence: TGCGCCAGCAGCGGGGGGCTCGGCACCGGGGAGCTGTTTTTT. Translating it yields CASSGGLGTGELFF.

The chain couples TRBV19 to TRBJ1-4; TRBD1 aligns across 7 bases. This CDR3 has 14 residues. The V and J ends lost 6 bases and 4 bases, in that order; junction bases with no gene match: 5. Germline CDR1 is LNHDA and CDR2 is SQIVND (reference sequence). The DNA for the CDR3 is TGTGCCAGTAGGCCGGGACAGAATAATGAAAAACTGTTTTTT. This translates into CASRPGQNNEKLFF.

J is TRBJ1-4 and V is TRBV5-6, with 11 nucleotides matching TRBD1. This CDR3 spans 16 amino acids. Germline lookup yields CDR1 SGHDT and CDR2 YYEEEE. Losses at the gene ends were 4 bases for V and 6 bases for J; bases not matched to a gene: 8. The CDR3 reads CASSQNRGQGDEKLFF. CDR3 nucleotides: TGTGCCAGCAGCCAGAATAGGGGACAGGGGGATGAAAAACTGTTTTTT.

The chain uses TRBV19 and TRBJ1-4; D uncertain. This CDR3 is 14 amino acids long. V dropped 4 bases and J dropped 7 bases, with 13 bases sitting between them. Germline V gives CDR1 LNHDA, CDR2 SQIVND (reference sequence). The CDR3 bases are TGTGCCAGTAGTACTAATCGAGGGAGTGAAAAACTGTTTTTT. Translation: CASSTNRGSEKLFF.

This sequence joins TRBV24-1 and TRBJ2-3; 13 bases map to TRBD2. The J segment lost 4 bases and the V segment lost 7 bases, leaving 7 bases of the junction unmatched. This CDR3 is built from 16 residues. Germline CDR1 is KGHDR and CDR2 is SFDVKD. CDR3 loop: CATRPSLAGGADTQYF. CDR3 nucleotides: TGTGCCACCAGGCCCTCACTAGCGGGGGGGGCAGATACGCAGTATTTT.

This clone has only a few counts. The chain carries TRBV7-8 and TRBJ2-4; maybe TRBD1 (5 bases). The V gene lost 3 bases and the J gene lost 0 bases, with 9 bases spanning the gap. This CDR3 contains 15 residues. Looked up from germline, CDR1 is SGHVS and CDR2 is FQNEAQ. In nucleotides, the CDR3 is TGTGCCAGCAGCTTGGCGACAGTAGCCAAAAACATTCAGTACTTC. Translated: CASSLATVAKNIQYF.

The gene calls are TRBV27 and TRBJ1-3; no clear D. The CDR3 totals 18 residues. V lost 9 bases and J lost 4, with 28 bases in between. Germline V gene lookup returns CDR1 MNHEY and CDR2 SMNVEV (reference sequence). CDR3: CASIFPARLEFLGNTIYF. The CDR3 DNA sequence: TGTGCCAGTATATTTCCGGCGAGACTCGAATTTTTAGGAAACACCATATATTTT.

Regarding this clone: A much larger clone lies one base from this, so it may be a read error. Other DNA variants within this sample encode the same CDR3. V usage is TRBV19 and J usage is TRBJ1-5, with a weak D call TRBD1 (5 bases). Germline V gene sequence: CDR1 LNHDA, CDR2 SQIVND (reference sequence). The V end lost 3 bases, the J end lost 6 bases, and 12 bases lay between the germline ends. The CDR3 extends over 14 amino acids. The CDR3 here is CASSMGGEGQPQHF. CDR3 sequence (DNA): TGTGCCAGTAGTATGGGGGGGGAAGGTCAGCCCCAGCATTTT.

The chain recombines TRBV20-1 with TRBJ1-4; possibly TRBD1 for D (5 bases). Germline V gene sequence: CDR1 DFQATT, CDR2 SNEGSKA (reference sequence). The CDR3 runs 11 residues. Trimming removed 5 bases from V and 8 bases from J, with 9 bases in between. The CDR3 region is CSAGHGEKLFF. As DNA, the CDR3 is TGCAGTGCTGGACATGGGGAAAAACTGTTTTTT.

This clone appeared a single time. This chain uses TRBV7-9 with TRBJ2-3; 10 nucleotides align to TRBD1. Germline CDR1 reads SEHNR; CDR2 reads FQNEAQ (reference sequence). Trimming cost V 7 bases and J 4 bases; bases outside gene matches: 11. This CDR3 spans 16 amino acids. CDR3 protein: CASIKTDRGIADTQYF. The CDR3 DNA is TGTGCCAGCATCAAAACGGACAGGGGGATCGCAGATACGCAGTATTTT.

V and J are TRBV3-1 (or the pseudogene TRBV3-2) and TRBJ1-6; 7 bases match TRBD1. From germline, CDR1 is LGHDT and CDR2 YNNKEL (reference sequence). V lost 4 bases and J lost 6; bases outside the gene matches: 6. The CDR3 runs 15 residues. CDR3 nucleotides: TGTGCCAGCAGCCCAACTACAGGGGCTAATTCACCCCTCCACTTT. It yields the protein CASSPTTGANSPLHF.